There are a few counts of the clone carrying this T cell receptor beta chain. Its antigen is not known. V shed 7 bases and J shed 2 bases, with 9 bases lying between them. The germline V gene encodes CDR1 SQVTM and CDR2 ANQGSEA. This CDR3 has 11 amino acids. This record belongs to a study of post-analysis software for immune sequencing data. Study-wide background: Relapsing-remitting, secondary progressive and progressive-relapsing forms of multiple sclerosis all featured among disease courses. Study results and caveats: Roughly five TRBV segments, including TRBV5-6, TRBV5-1 and TRBV20-1, were more frequent in patients than controls.

Researchers reported that TCR beta cDNA libraries carried unique molecular identifiers. One entry per CDR3 protein, called by TCRdb with MiXCR from the PCR reads. The sample holds more than 500,000 distinct CDR3 sequences, less than 40% seen once. V is TRBV29-1 and J is TRBJ2-7; D could derive from TRBD1 or TRBD2 (5 bases each). Specimen: blood. This TCR derives from a girl between 2 and 17 years old with multiple sclerosis. This chain's CDR3 is CSGGNAYEQYF. In DNA form, the CDR3 reads TGCAGCGGGGGGAATGCCTACGAGCAGTACTTC.